This T cell receptor beta chain was observed in a study of blood T cell repertoires in COVID-19. Study at large: Specimens from acute and convalescent COVID-19 originated in the United States, Italy and Spain.

Authors' methods: Amplification of reference gene primers provided the estimated nucleated cell counts. The assay was immunoSEQ multiplex PCR, and TCRdb's table has in-frame clones only and misses some. From that table come the V and J calls and clone size; the DNA was used to work out D and trimming. The sample records about 350,000 clones, roughly nine tenths being singletons. Germline V lookup: CDR1 SNHLY, CDR2 FYNNEI. J lost 3 bases, V lost 6 bases, and 6 bases had no gene match. The CDR3 consists of 14 residues. Participants spanned ages about 18 to 90 years and resided in roughly 22 US areas. Participant-given clinical history determined each cohort assignment.

This TCR was sampled from a woman aged 25 to 39 who had recovered from COVID-19. Sequences were obtained from PBMCs or T cells enriched from blood (not recorded which). V gene TRBV2 combines with J gene TRBJ1-1; TRBD1 aligns across 8 bases. The CDR3 DNA sequence: TGTGCCAGCAGGGACCAGGGGGCGGACACTGAAGCTTTCTTT. This encodes CASRDQGADTEAFF.